The 31 T cell receptor beta chains below come from one sample, sequenced in a study of T cells in women clearing cervical HPV infection. Generated by immunoSEQ multiplex PCR, the TCRdb table keeps only in-frame clones and is missing some. Reported are over 15,000 clones; the ten largest clones contain roughly a sixth. Sequenced: blood buffy coat. Every receptor here comes from a woman between 18 and 69 years old with a cervical HPV16 infection that either progressed to CIN3+ or cleared (not recorded which).

Note on this clone: The read terminates 3 residues before the CDR3 end, so the remaining end is supplied by the germline J gene. The chain has TRBV30 and TRBJ1-4; possibly TRBD1 for D (5 bases). Germline values: CDR1 GTSNPN, CDR2 SVGIG (reference sequence). CDR3 length equals 15 residues. V was trimmed by 3 bases and J by 4 bases, leaving 15 bases between them. CDR3 amino acids: CAWRGKGPVNEKLFF. The covered CDR3 bases are TGTGCCTGGAGAGGAAAGGGGCCAGTTAATGAAAAA.

CDR3 loop: CSARTGTSGGRSYNEQFF. The covered CDR3 bases are TGCAGTGCTAGGACCGGGACTAGCGGGGGGCGGTCCTACAATGAG. This sequence joins TRBV20-1 and TRBJ2-1, with 15 bases that match TRBD2. The read ends 3 residues early relative to the CDR3; the germline J gene fills the gap. Trimming removed 3 bases from V and 1 base from J; junction bases left unmatched: 7. The germline V gene encodes CDR1 DFQATT and CDR2 SNEGSKA (reference sequence). The CDR3 runs to 18 residues.

Remarks on this clone: The CDR3 is cut off 3 residues early in the read; its end comes from the germline J gene. This chain connects TRBV19 to TRBJ2-1, with 9 bases identical to TRBD2. The ends lost 5 bases at V and 1 base at J; junction bases unmatched: 15. The CDR3 runs 19 residues. Germline V gene data show CDR1 as LNHDA and CDR2 as SQIVND (reference sequence). CDR3 amino acids: CASSPRGSGGTGSYNEQFF. The sequenced CDR3 bases are TGTGCCAGTAGTCCGCGGGGTAGCGGGGGTACGGGATCCTACAATGAG.

In the case of this clone: The CDR3 extends 3 residues past the end of the read, so its final part is completed from the germline J gene. V usage is TRBV19 and J usage is TRBJ2-3, with TRBD2 matching 7 bases. V gave up 3 bases and J gave up 0 bases; unmatched junction bases: 3. Looked up from germline, CDR1 is LNHDA and CDR2 is SQIVND (reference sequence). CDR3 length: 15 amino acids. This chain's CDR3 is CASSILAASTDTQYF. The sequenced part of the CDR3 DNA is TGTGCCAGTAGTATCCTAGCGGCTAGCACAGATACG.

To note about this clone: The read falls 3 residues short of the CDR3 end, and the missing part is taken from the germline J gene. The V and J genes are TRBV5-4 and TRBJ2-1; 8 bases are shared with TRBD1. In germline, CDR1 is SGHNT, CDR2 YYREEE (reference sequence). V lost 1 base, J lost 4 bases, and 4 bases stayed unmatched. CDR3 size: 15 residues. The CDR3: CASSLQGAGYNEQFF. CDR3 bases read: TGTGCCAGCAGCTTGCAGGGGGCAGGTTACAATGAG.

Notes on this clone: The read ends 3 residues shy of where the CDR3 ends; the end is completed using the germline J gene. The chain recombines TRBV20-1 with TRBJ2-7; 11 bases fit TRBD2. The CDR3 has 14 amino acids. Per the germline V gene, CDR1 is DFQATT and CDR2 is SNEGSKA (reference sequence). Trimming cost V 6 bases and J 2 bases; bases outside gene matches: 6. Incomplete CDR3 DNA: TGCAGTGCGTATAGCGGGGGGGGGACCTACGAG. Protein sequence: CSAYSGGGTYE. The whole CDR3 sequence is CSAYSGGGTYEQYF.

For this clone: The germline gene is not matched at one end of the junction; a read error may be the cause. The read ends 3 residues early relative to the CDR3; the germline J gene fills the gap. V and J are TRBV7-6 and TRBJ1-2, with no clear D. The CDR3 spans 15 residues. CDR1 and CDR2 (germline): SGHVS, FNYEAQ. The CDR3 sequence: CASSVAGPGDYGYTF. The part of the CDR3 DNA that was read is TGTGCCAGCAGCGTAGCGGGCCCCGGGGACTATGGC.

On this clone itself: Sequencing ends 3 residues short of the CDR3 end; the germline J gene provides the rest. V is TRBV5-5 and J is TRBJ2-3; D is unclear. The CDR3 has 11 residues. Germline CDR1 is SGHKS and CDR2 is YYEKEE (reference sequence). V dropped 2 bases and J dropped 7 bases, with 5 bases sitting between them. The CDR3 DNA, read in part, is TGTGCCAGCAGCTTCCAGAATACG. As protein: CASSFQNT. The entire CDR3 is CASSFQNTQYF. Together with reference TRBV5-5 and TRBJ2-3, the CDR3 gives the full variable domain: DAGVTQSPTHLIKTRGQQVTLRCSPISGHKSVSWYQQVLGQGPQFIFQYYEKEERGRGNFPDRFSARQFPNYSSELNVNALLLGDSALYLCASSFQNTQYFGPGTRLTVL.

A word on this clone: Sequencing ends 3 residues short of the CDR3 end; the germline J gene provides the rest. The rearrangement joins TRBV6-2 or TRBV6-3 to TRBJ2-7; possibly TRBD1 for D (5 bases). The germline V and J ends were trimmed by 4 bases and 3 bases, with 7 bases remaining between them. CDR3 length equals 12 residues. Germline CDR1 is MNHEY and CDR2 is SVGEGT. This chain's CDR3 is CASSWGGYEQYF. The CDR3 DNA, read in part, is TGTGCCAGCAGTTGGGGCGGCTACGAG.

Turning to this clone: The read stops 3 residues short of the end of the CDR3; the missing end is completed from the germline J gene. The chain carries TRBV5-1 and TRBJ1-1, with TRBD1 matching over 7 bases. The CDR3 length is 16 residues. V was clipped by 1 base and J by 5 bases; unmatched bases: 11. Looked up from germline, CDR1 is SGHRS and CDR2 is YFSETQ. The sequenced part of the CDR3 DNA is TGCGCCAGCAGCTTGTCCAGGGGGGTTATTGGAACTGAA. It is translated as CASSLSRGVIGTE. The complete CDR3 protein is CASSLSRGVIGTEAFF.

The CDR3 region is CASSLGTQGDGSNQPQHF. The CDR3 bases that were read are TGCGCCAGCAGCTTGGGGACCCAGGGGGATGGGAGCAATCAGCCC. The rearrangement uses TRBV5-1 and TRBJ1-5, with 7 bases identical to TRBD1. Read data end 3 residues before the CDR3 end; the end is taken from the germline J gene. J gave up 1 base and V 0 bases, and 10 bases lay outside the gene matches. The CDR3 totals 18 residues. The germline V gene has CDR1 SGHRS and CDR2 YFSETQ.

In regard to this clone: The read comes to an end 3 residues before the CDR3 does, leaving the germline J gene to fill in the end. V is TRBV10-3 and J is TRBJ2-7; D remains ambiguous. This CDR3 region has 12 residues. V lost 1 base to trimming and J lost 6 bases, with 7 bases between them. CDR1 and CDR2 (germline): ENHRY, SYGVKD. CDR3 sequence reads: CAISEFRSEQYF. The covered CDR3 bases are TGTGCCATCAGTGAGTTTCGGTCCGAG.

CDR3 in amino acids: CASSLPGDYGYTF. Incomplete CDR3 DNA: TGTGCCAGCAGCTTACCAGGGGACTATGGC. The chain combines TRBV7-9 with TRBJ1-2; the D gene is possibly TRBD1 (6 bases). The read terminates 3 residues ahead of where the CDR3 ends, so the germline J gene completes it. Germline V lookup: CDR1 SEHNR, CDR2 FQNEAQ (reference sequence). The CDR3 consists of 13 residues. Trimming removed 2 bases at V and 3 bases at J, with 7 bases between. Complete variable domain (other parts from reference TRBV7-9 and TRBJ1-2): DTGVSQNPRHKITKRGQNVTFRCDPISEHNRLYWYRQTLGQGPEFLTYFQNEAQLEKSRLLSDRFSAERPKGSFSTLEIQRTEQGDSAMYLCASSLPGDYGYTFGSGTRLTVV.

A remark on this clone: The read terminates 3 residues before the CDR3 end, so the remaining end is supplied by the germline J gene. The chain combines TRBV7-2 with TRBJ2-3; possible D gene TRBD2, 5 bases. Trimming left V 0 bases short and J 0 bases short, with 10 bases between. The CDR3 runs to 16 residues. The germline V gene encodes CDR1 SGHTA and CDR2 FQGNSA. CDR3 in amino acids: CASSLAGVASTDTQYF. CDR3 bases read: TGTGCCAGCAGCTTAGCCGGGGTAGCTAGCACAGATACG.

Concerning this clone itself: From the germline J gene comes the end of the CDR3, since the read stops 3 residues before it. This chain uses TRBV30 with TRBJ2-3, with unresolved D. From germline, CDR1 is GTSNPN and CDR2 SVGIG (reference sequence). The CDR3 is made up of 11 amino acids. V lost 2 bases and J 3 bases, leaving 3 bases between the germline ends. The CDR3 spells CAWSRTDTQYF. The sequenced CDR3 bases are TGTGCCTGGAGTCGTACAGATACG.

Measured by frequency, this clone is medium-sized. The DNA ends 3 residues before the CDR3 does, and the rest of the CDR3 is filled in from the germline J gene. The V gene is TRBV7-2, the J gene TRBJ1-6, with a tentative D call TRBD1 (5 bases). Germline CDR1 and CDR2: SGHTA and FQGNSA. The CDR3 loop spans 14 amino acids. Deletions cut 5 bases from V and 5 bases from J, with 10 bases between. The DNA read from the CDR3 is TGTGCCAGCAGCCGACAGAGGGATAATTCACCC. Translation gives CASSRQRDNSP. The full CDR3 protein reads CASSRQRDNSPLHF.

Worth noting for this clone: The CDR3 end falls 3 residues outside the read, so it is completed with the germline J gene. The rearrangement joins TRBV30 to TRBJ2-2; D might be TRBD1 (5 bases). CDR1 is GTSNPN and CDR2 is SVGIG in the germline V gene (reference sequence). The CDR3 runs to 15 residues. CDR3 region: CAWSVGQGTRSPLFF. The sequenced part of the CDR3 DNA is TGTGCCTGGAGTGTAGGTCAGGGAACCCGGTCACCG.

Note on this clone: From the germline J gene comes the end of the CDR3, since the read stops 3 residues before it. This sequence joins TRBV7-2 and TRBJ1-2; the D is unclear. Trimming stripped 0 bases from V and 0 bases from J, with 5 bases between. The CDR3 totals 14 residues. CDR1 and CDR2 (germline): SGHTA, FQGNSA. The CDR3 sequence: CASSLAGANYGYTF. CDR3 DNA, as far as it was read: TGTGCCAGCAGCTTAGCGGGCGCTAACTATGGC.

About this clone: The CDR3 end lies 3 residues beyond the end of the read and is filled in from the germline J gene. This chain connects TRBV7-2 to TRBJ1-2; 7 bases map to TRBD1. CDR1 is SGHTA and CDR2 is FQGNSA in the germline V gene. There are 15 residues in the CDR3. Incomplete CDR3 DNA: TGTGCCAGCAGCTTAGCGAGCAGGGGGGTAGATACC. It codes for CASSLASRGVDT. The full CDR3 protein is CASSLASRGVDTYTF.

With respect to this clone: Coverage ceases 3 residues before the CDR3 finishes, and the germline J gene fills in the end. J is TRBJ2-2 and V is TRBV7-9, with TRBD1 matching 9 bases. This CDR3 contains 14 residues. Germline V gene data show CDR1 as SEHNR and CDR2 as FQNEAQ (reference sequence). The CDR3 region is CASSSGQGGEKLFF. The CDR3 bases that were read are TGTGCCAGCAGCTCGGGACAGGGTGGGGAAAAG.

Details on this clone: With the read ending 3 residues before the CDR3 end, the germline J gene is used to fill in that end. The chain carries TRBV18 and TRBJ1-4; the D gene is possibly TRBD1 (6 bases). V lost 4 bases, J lost 10 bases, and 16 bases lay in between. The germline V gene encodes CDR1 KGHSH and CDR2 LQKENI. This CDR3 is 14 amino acids long. The CDR3 reads CASSLTGSGGKLFF. Incomplete CDR3 DNA: TGTGCCAGCTCACTCACAGGGTCCGGAGGAAAA.

As concerns this clone: With the read ending 3 residues before the CDR3 end, the germline J gene is used to fill in that end. The V and J genes are TRBV7-8 and TRBJ1-1; maybe TRBD1 (5 bases). Trimming pared 5 bases from V and 7 bases from J, leaving 17 bases between. Germline lookup yields CDR1 SGHVS and CDR2 FQNEAQ. The CDR3 extends over 14 amino acids. CDR3 in amino acids: CASSPRRAGLEAFF. Partial CDR3 DNA: TGTGCCAGCAGCCCCCGGAGGGCAGGGCTTGAA.

As regards this clone: The read ends 3 residues early relative to the CDR3; the germline J gene fills the gap. This chain connects TRBV20-1 to TRBJ2-3; TRBD2 matches at 8 bases. The CDR3 sequence is 13 residues long. The germline V gene has CDR1 DFQATT and CDR2 SNEGSKA (reference sequence). The CDR3 bases that were read are TGCAGTGCTAGAGATCGGGGGGGAGGGACG. It is translated as CSARDRGGGT. The CDR3, in full, reads CSARDRGGGTQYF.

With regard to this clone: Read data end 3 residues before the CDR3 end; the end is taken from the germline J gene. The chain combines TRBV20-1 with TRBJ2-7, with 9 bases that match TRBD1. V gave up 6 bases and J gave up 0 bases; unmatched junction bases: 15. From germline, CDR1 is DFQATT and CDR2 SNEGSKA (reference sequence). This CDR3 has 17 amino acids. CDR3 in amino acids: CSALATGGGIYSYEQYF. The CDR3 DNA, read in part, is TGCAGTGCCTTAGCCACAGGGGGCGGGATATACTCCTACGAG.

For this clone: The read halts 3 residues ahead of the CDR3 end, with the missing end drawn from the germline J gene. The chain combines TRBV18 with TRBJ2-1; TRBD1 might be the D (6 bases). Trimming shortened V by 4 bases and J by 8 bases, and 15 bases separated the two germline ends. The CDR3 is 14 residues long. Germline V gene lookup returns CDR1 KGHSH and CDR2 LQKENI. The CDR3 protein is CASSLYRDWYEQFF. The sequenced part of the CDR3 DNA is TGTGCCAGCTCACTATACAGGGATTGGTATGAG.

In regard to this clone: The read terminates 3 residues ahead of where the CDR3 ends, so the germline J gene completes it. V is TRBV6-2 or TRBV6-3 and J is TRBJ2-5; weak D call: TRBD2 (7 bases). This CDR3 has 15 amino acids. V was shortened by 4 bases and J by 5 bases, with 17 bases between the two germline ends. In germline, CDR1 is MNHEY, CDR2 SVGEGT. The DNA read from the CDR3 is TGTGCCAGCAGTTTAGGGGGGGCGTCGTCGGAGACC. Protein: CASSLGGASSET. The CDR3 as a whole reads CASSLGGASSETQYF.

On this clone itself: Coverage ceases 3 residues before the CDR3 finishes, and the germline J gene fills in the end. V usage is TRBV19 and J usage is TRBJ1-2; no clear D gene. The CDR3 runs 15 residues. CDR1 and CDR2 from the germline V gene are LNHDA and SQIVND (reference sequence). CDR3 protein: CASSIDRGYTDTYTF. The sequenced CDR3 bases are TGTGCCAGTAGTATAGATCGCGGGTACACAGATACC.

On this clone: The read is 3 residues too short to cover the CDR3 end, so that end is filled in from the germline J gene. The chain couples TRBV7-2 to TRBJ1-2, with D uncertain. The CDR3 runs to 12 residues. The V gene's germline CDR1 is SGHTA and CDR2 FQGNSA. The CDR3 bases that were read are TGTGCCAGCAGCCGAATAGGTAGCGAC. Translated, it gives CASSRIGSD. The full-length CDR3 reads as CASSRIGSDYTF.

Concerning this clone: With the read ending 3 residues before the CDR3 end, the germline J gene is used to fill in that end. V gene TRBV18 combines with J gene TRBJ1-6, with no clear D. The CDR3 has 13 residues. V lost 3 bases and J 6 bases, leaving 6 bases between the germline ends. Germline CDR1 KGHSH, CDR2 LQKENI. The covered CDR3 bases are TGTGCCAGCTCACCGGGCAGTAATTCACCC. Its translation: CASSPGSNSP. The CDR3 as a whole reads CASSPGSNSPLHF.

Details on this clone: The read halts 3 residues ahead of the CDR3 end, with the missing end drawn from the germline J gene. V is TRBV4-1 and J is TRBJ2-7; TRBD1 matches 10 bases. The CDR3 consists of 15 residues. Germline V gene sequence: CDR1 MGHRA, CDR2 YSYEKL. V lost 0 bases, J lost 2 bases, and 1 base stayed unmatched. The DNA read from the CDR3 is TGCGCCAGCAGCCAAGAAGGACAGGGGGCCTACGAG. It encodes CASSQEGQGAYE. In full, the CDR3 reads CASSQEGQGAYEQYF.

In regard to this clone: The DNA ends 3 residues before the CDR3 does, and the rest of the CDR3 is filled in from the germline J gene. The rearrangement uses TRBV20-1 and TRBJ1-1; D unresolved. Trimming stripped 3 bases from V and 7 bases from J, with 15 bases between. Germline V lookup: CDR1 DFQATT, CDR2 SNEGSKA (reference sequence). This CDR3 has 13 amino acids. The CDR3 sequence: CSARSLSAGEAFF. The sequenced CDR3 bases are TGCAGTGCTAGGTCCCTTTCAGCGGGTGAA.